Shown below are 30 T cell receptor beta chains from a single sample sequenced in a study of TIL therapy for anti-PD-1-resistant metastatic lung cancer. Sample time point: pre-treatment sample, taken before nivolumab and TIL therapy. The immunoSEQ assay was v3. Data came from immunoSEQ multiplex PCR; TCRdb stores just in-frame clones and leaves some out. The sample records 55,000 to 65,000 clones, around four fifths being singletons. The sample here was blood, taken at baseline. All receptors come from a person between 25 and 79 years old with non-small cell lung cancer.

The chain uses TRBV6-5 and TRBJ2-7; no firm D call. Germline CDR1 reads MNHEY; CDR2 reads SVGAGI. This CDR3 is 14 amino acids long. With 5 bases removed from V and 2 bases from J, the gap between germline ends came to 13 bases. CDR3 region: CASSEFWATYEQYF. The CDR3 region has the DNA TGTGCCAGCAGTGAATTTTGGGCTACCTACGAGCAGTACTTC.

The CDR3 nucleotides read TGTGCCAGCAGGGACAGCCCATTTGCCATGAACACTGAAGCTTTCTTT. Translation gives CASRDSPFAMNTEAFF. This chain joins TRBV5-6 and TRBJ1-1, with TRBD1 as a possible D gene (6 bases). Trimming shortened V by 5 bases and J by 0 bases, and 17 bases separated the two germline ends. CDR3 size: 16 residues. CDR1 SGHDT and CDR2 YYEEEE come from the germline V gene.

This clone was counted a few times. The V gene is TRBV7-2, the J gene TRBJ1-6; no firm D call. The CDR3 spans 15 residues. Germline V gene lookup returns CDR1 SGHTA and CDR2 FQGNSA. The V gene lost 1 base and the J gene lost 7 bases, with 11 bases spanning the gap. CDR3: CASSLGGSWNSPLHF. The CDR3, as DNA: TGTGCCAGCAGCTTAGGAGGGTCTTGGAATTCACCCCTCCACTTT.

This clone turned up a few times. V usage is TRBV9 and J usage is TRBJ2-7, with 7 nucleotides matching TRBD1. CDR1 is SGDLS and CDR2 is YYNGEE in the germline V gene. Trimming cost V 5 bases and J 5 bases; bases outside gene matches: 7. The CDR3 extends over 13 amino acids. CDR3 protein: CASSSHRGHEQYF. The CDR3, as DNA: TGTGCCAGCAGTTCCCACAGGGGTCACGAGCAGTACTTC.

As DNA, the CDR3 is TGTGCCAGCAGTTTAGAGGGACAGGGGGAAGGCTACACCTTC. It specifies CASSLEGQGEGYTF. This sequence joins TRBV28 and TRBJ1-2, with 11 bases identical to TRBD1. The CDR3 is made up of 14 amino acids. The ends lost 2 bases at V and 8 bases at J; junction bases unmatched: 4. Germline V lookup: CDR1 MDHEN, CDR2 SYDVKM.

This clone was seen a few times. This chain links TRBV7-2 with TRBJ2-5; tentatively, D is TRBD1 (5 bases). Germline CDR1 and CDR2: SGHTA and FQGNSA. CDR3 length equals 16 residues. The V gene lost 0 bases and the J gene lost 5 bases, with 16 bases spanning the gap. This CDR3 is CASSLAPKGSHETQYF. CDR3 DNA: TGTGCCAGCAGCTTAGCACCGAAGGGGTCACACGAGACCCAGTACTTC.

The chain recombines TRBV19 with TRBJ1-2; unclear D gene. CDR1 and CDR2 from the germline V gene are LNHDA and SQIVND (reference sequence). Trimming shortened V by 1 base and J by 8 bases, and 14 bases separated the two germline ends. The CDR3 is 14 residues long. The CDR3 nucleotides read TGTGCCAGTAGTATAGGTGATCCGGGTGGCGGCTACACCTTC. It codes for CASSIGDPGGGYTF.

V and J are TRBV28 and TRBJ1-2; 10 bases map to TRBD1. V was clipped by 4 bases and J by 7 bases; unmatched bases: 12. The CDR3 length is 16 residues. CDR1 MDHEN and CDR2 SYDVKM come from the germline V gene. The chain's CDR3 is CASSYTRGQGLGGYTF. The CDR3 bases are TGTGCCAGCAGTTATACCCGGGGACAGGGGCTCGGTGGCTACACCTTC.

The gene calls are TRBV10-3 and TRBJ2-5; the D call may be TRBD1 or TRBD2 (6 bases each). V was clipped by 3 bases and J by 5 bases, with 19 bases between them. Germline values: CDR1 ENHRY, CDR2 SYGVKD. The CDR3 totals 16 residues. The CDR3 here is CAISEGGGRPGETQYF. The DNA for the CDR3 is TGTGCCATCAGTGAAGGAGGGGGGAGGCCAGGGGAGACCCAGTACTTC.

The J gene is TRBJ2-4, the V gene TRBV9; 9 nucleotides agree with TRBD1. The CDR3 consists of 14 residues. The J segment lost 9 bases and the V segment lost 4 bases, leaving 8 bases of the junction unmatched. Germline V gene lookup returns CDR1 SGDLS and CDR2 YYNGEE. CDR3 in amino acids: CASSRRTGEGIQYF. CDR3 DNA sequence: TGTGCCAGCAGCCGCAGGACAGGGGAAGGCATTCAGTACTTC. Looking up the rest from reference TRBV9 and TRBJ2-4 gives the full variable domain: DSGVTQTPKHLITATGQRVTLRCSPRSGDLSVYWYQQSLDQGLQFLIQYYNGEERAKGNILERFSAQQFPDLHSELNLSSLELGDSALYFCASSRRTGEGIQYFGAGTRLSVL.

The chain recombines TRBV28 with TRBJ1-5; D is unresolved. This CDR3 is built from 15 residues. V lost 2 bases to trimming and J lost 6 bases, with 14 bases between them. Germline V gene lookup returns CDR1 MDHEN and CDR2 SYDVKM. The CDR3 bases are TGTGCCAGCAGTTTACGGGAGATGGTTATTCAGCCCCAGCATTTT. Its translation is CASSLREMVIQPQHF.

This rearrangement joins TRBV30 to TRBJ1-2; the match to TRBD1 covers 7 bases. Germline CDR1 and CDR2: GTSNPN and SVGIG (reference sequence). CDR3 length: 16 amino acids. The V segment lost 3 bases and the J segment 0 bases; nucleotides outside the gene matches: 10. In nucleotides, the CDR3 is TGTGCCTGGAGCCGTGACAGGGCCCGAGCTAACTATGGCTACACCTTC. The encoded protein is CAWSRDRARANYGYTF. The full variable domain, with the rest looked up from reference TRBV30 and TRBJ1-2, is SQTIHQWPATLVQPVGSPLSLECTVEGTSNPNLYWYRQAAGRGLQLLFYSVGIGQISSEVPQNLSASRPQDRQFILSSKKLLLSDSGFYLCAWSRDRARANYGYTFGSGTRLTVV.

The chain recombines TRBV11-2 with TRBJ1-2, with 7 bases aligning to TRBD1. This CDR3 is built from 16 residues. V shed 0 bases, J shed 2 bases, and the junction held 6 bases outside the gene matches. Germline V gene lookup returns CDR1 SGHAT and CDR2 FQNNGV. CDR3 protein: CASSLEGGAGNYGYTF. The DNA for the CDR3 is TGTGCCAGCAGCTTAGAAGGGGGCGCGGGCAACTATGGCTACACCTTC.

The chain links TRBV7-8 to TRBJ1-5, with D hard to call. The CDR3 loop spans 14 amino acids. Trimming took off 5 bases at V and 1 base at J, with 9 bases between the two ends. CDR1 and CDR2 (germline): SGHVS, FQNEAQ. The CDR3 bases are TGTGCCAGCAGCCCGGAGGGCAGCAATCAGCCCCAGCATTTT. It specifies CASSPEGSNQPQHF.

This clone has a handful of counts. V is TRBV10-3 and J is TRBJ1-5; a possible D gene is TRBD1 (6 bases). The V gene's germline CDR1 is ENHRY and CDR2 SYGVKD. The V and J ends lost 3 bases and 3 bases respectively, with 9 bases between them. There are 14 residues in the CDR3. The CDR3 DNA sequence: TGTGCCATCAGTGACTACAGGGACAATCAGCCCCAGCATTTT. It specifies CAISDYRDNQPQHF.

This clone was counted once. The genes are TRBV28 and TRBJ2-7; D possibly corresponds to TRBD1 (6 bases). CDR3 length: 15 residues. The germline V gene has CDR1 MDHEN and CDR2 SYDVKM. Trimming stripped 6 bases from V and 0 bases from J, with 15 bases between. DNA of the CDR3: TGTGCCAGCAGCCCCCCTACGACAGGCTCCTACGAGCAGTACTTC. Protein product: CASSPPTTGSYEQYF. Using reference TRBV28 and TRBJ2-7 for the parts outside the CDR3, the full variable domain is DVKVTQSSRYLVKRTGEKVFLECVQDMDHENMFWYRQDPGLGLRLIYFSYDVKMKEKGDIPEGYSVSREKKERFSLILESASTNQTSMYLCASSPPTTGSYEQYFGPGTRLTVT.

CDR3 coding DNA: TGTGCCAGCAGTGTTGGAGCGGGGAGGGTGAAGACCCAGTACTTC. Amino acid sequence: CASSVGAGRVKTQYF. The chain joins TRBV27 to TRBJ2-5; 7 nucleotides align to TRBD2. This CDR3 contains 15 residues. Per germline, CDR1 MNHEY and CDR2 SMNVEV (reference sequence). Unmatched junction bases numbered 12, after V lost 5 bases and J lost 6 bases.

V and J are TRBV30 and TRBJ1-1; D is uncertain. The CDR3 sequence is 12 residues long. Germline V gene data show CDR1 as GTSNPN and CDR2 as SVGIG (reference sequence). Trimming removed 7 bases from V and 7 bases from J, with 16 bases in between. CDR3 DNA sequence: TGTGCCTTTAAAACCTACGGGATTGAAGCTTTCTTT. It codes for CAFKTYGIEAFF.

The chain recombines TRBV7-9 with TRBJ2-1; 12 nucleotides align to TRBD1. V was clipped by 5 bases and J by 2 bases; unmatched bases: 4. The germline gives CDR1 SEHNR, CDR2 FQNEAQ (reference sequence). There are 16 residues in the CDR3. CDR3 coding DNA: TGTGCCAGCAGCCCGGGACAGGGGGCGACCTACAATGAGCAGTTCTTC. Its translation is CASSPGQGATYNEQFF.

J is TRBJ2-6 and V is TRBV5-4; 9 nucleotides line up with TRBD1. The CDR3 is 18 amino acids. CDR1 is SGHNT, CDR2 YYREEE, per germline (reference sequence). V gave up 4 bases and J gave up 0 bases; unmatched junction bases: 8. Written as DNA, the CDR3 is TGTGCCAGCAGCCCTTCACAGGGGGCCGGCTCTGGGGCCAACGTCCTGACTTTC. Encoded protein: CASSPSQGAGSGANVLTF.

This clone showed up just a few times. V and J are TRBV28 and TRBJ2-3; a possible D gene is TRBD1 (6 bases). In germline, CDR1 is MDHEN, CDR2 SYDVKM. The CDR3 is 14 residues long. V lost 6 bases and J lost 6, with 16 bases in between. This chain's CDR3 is CASSSPGTPDTQYF. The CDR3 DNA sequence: TGTGCCAGCAGCTCCCCCGGGACACCGGATACGCAGTATTTT.

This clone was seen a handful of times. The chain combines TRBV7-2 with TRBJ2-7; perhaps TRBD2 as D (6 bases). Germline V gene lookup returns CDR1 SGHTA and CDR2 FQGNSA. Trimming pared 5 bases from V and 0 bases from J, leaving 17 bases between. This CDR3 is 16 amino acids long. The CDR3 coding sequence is TGTGCCAGCAGCCCTGTCGCTAGCGTGAACTCCTACGAGCAGTACTTC. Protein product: CASSPVASVNSYEQYF.

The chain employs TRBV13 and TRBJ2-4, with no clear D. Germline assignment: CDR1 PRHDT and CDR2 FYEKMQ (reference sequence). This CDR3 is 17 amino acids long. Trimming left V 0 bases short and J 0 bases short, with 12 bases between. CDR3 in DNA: TGTGCCAGCAGCTTAGGCCCTCATACTTTAGCCAAAAACATTCAGTACTTC. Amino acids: CASSLGPHTLAKNIQYF.

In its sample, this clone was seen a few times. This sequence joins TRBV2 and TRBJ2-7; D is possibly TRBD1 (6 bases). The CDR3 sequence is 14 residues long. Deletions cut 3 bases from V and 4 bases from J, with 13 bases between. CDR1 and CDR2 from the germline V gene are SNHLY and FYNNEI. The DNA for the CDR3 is TGTGCCAGCAGTGATTGGACAGATACTTACGAGCAGTACTTC. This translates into CASSDWTDTYEQYF. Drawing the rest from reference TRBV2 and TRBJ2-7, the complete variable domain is EPEVTQTPSHQVTQMGQEVILRCVPISNHLYFYWYRQILGQKVEFLVSFYNNEISEKSEIFDDQFSVERPDGSNFTLKIRSTKLEDSAMYFCASSDWTDTYEQYFGPGTRLTVT.

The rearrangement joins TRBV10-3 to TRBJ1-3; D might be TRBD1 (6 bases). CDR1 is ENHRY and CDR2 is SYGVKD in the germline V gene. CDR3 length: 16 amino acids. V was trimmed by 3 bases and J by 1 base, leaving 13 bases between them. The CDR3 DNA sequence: TGTGCCATCAGTGATCTAGGTCAGGGGTCTGGAAACACCATATATTTT. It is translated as CAISDLGQGSGNTIYF.

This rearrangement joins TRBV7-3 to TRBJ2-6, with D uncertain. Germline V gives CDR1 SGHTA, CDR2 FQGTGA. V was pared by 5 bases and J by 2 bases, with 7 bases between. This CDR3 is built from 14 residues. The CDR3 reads CASSSNTGANVLTF. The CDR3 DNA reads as TGTGCCAGCAGCAGTAATACTGGGGCCAACGTCCTGACTTTC.

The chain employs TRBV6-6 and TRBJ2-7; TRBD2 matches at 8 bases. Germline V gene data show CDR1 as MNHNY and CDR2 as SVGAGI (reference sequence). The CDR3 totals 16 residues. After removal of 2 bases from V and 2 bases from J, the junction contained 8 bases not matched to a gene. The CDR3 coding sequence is TGTGCCAGCAGTTACCCTCCCGTCGGGGGGGCCTACGAGCAGTACTTC. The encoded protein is CASSYPPVGGAYEQYF.

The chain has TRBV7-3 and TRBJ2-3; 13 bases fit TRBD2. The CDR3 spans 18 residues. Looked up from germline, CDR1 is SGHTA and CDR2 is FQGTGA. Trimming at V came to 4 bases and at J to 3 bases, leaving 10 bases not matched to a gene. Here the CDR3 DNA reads TGTGCCAGCAGCTCCCGGGGGAGGGGACTAGCGGGAACAGATACGCAGTATTTT. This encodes CASSSRGRGLAGTDTQYF.

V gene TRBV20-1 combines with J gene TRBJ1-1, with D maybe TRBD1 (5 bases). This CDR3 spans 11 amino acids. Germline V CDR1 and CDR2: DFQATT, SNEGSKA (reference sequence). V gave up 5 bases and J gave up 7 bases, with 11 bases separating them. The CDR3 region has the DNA TGCAGTGCTTCATTTCAGGGTGAAGCTTTCTTT. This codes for CSASFQGEAFF.

CDR3 coding DNA: TGTGCCTCTGAAGACAGGGGCTCCTACGAGCAGTACTTC. Its translation: CASEDRGSYEQYF. The chain combines TRBV19 with TRBJ2-7; 8 bases agree with TRBD1. Germline CDR1 and CDR2: LNHDA and SQIVND (reference sequence). The V and J ends lost 11 bases and 0 bases, in that order; junction bases with no gene match: 6. CDR3 size: 13 residues.